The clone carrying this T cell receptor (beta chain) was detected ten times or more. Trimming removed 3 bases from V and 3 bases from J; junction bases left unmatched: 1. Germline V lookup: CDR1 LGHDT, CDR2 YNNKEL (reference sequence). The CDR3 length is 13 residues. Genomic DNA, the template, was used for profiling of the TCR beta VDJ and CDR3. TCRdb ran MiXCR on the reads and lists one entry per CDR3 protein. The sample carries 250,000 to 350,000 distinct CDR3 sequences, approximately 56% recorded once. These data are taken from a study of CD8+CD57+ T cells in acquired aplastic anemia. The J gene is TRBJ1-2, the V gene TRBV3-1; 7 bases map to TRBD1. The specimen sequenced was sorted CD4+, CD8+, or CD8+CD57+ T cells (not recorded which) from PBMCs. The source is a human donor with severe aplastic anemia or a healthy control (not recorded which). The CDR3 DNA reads TGTGCCAGCAGCCACGGACAGGACTATGGCTACACCTTC. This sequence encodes CASSHGQDYGYTF.